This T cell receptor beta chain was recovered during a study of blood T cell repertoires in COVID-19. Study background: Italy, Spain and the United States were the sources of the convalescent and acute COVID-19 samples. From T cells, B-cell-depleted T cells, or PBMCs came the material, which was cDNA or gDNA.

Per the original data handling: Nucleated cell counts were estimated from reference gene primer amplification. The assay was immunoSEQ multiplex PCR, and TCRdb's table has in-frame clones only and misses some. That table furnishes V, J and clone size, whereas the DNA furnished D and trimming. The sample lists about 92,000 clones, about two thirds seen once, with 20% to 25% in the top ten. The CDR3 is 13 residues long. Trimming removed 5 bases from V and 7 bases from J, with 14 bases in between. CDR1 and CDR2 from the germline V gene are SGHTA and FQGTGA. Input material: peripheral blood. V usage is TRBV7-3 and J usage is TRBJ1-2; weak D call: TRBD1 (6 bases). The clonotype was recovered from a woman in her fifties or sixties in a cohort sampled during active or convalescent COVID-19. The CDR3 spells CASSNRARGGYTF. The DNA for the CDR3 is TGTGCCAGCAGCAACAGGGCCAGGGGTGGCTACACCTTC.